The rows below give T cell receptor beta chains drawn from one sample of a study of control samples from healthy donors and cancer patients. The data were produced by immunoSEQ multiplex PCR, yet TCRdb's version contains in-frame clones alone and is incomplete. The data show around 86,000 clones, with around nine tenths seen just once and about 2% held by the top ten. The sequenced sample was PBMCs. These receptors all come from a woman aged 60-75 years with head and neck cancer. Both conserved end residues are part of each CDR3. Each record gives: V gene, D gene, clone size, J gene, CDR3 protein, CDR3 DNA. The D gene is left open where the match is weak. A clone size is listed for some rows: how often the clone was seen (once, few, many), or a class if it is expanded.

TRBV5-4	TRBD2	NA	TRBJ2-1	CASSLGLADYNEQFF	TGTGCCAGCAGCCTAGGACTAGCGGACTACAATGAGCAGTTCTTC
TRBV5-1	TRBD2	NA	TRBJ2-3	CASSLGGLAGGTDTQYF	TGCGCCAGCAGCTTGGGGGGCCTGGCGGGAGGCACAGATACGCAGTATTTT
TRBV9	TRBD1	NA	TRBJ2-7	CASSPRDSTYEQYF	TGTGCCAGCAGCCCCCGGGACAGTACCTACGAGCAGTACTTC
TRBV2	NA	NA	TRBJ2-1	CASSEVGIQVGEQFF	TGTGCCAGCAGTGAGGTTGGGATTCAGGTCGGTGAGCAGTTCTTC
TRBV2	NA	NA	TRBJ2-3	CASRYGGGDTQYF	TGTGCCAGCAGATACGGGGGCGGAGATACGCAGTATTTT
TRBV9	NA	NA	TRBJ2-2	CASSYTANTGELFF	TGTGCCAGCAGCTATACAGCGAACACCGGGGAGCTGTTTTTT
TRBV19	TRBD1	NA	TRBJ2-2	CASSPDRGWTGELFF	TGTGCCAGTAGTCCAGACAGGGGGTGGACAGGGGAGCTGTTTTTT
TRBV27	NA	NA	TRBJ2-7	CASSLFPNSYEQYF	TGTGCCAGCAGTTTATTCCCGAACTCCTACGAGCAGTACTTC
TRBV6-6	TRBD2	NA	TRBJ2-2	CASSYTGLAGGELFF	TGTGCCAGCAGTTACACGGGACTAGCGGGAGGAGAGCTGTTTTTT
TRBV6-6	TRBD2	NA	TRBJ2-7	CASSGRESSYEQYF	TGTGCCAGCTCTGGGCGGGAGAGCTCCTACGAGCAGTACTTC
TRBV18	NA	once	TRBJ1-4	CASSADTVAVNEKLFF	TGTGCCAGCTCAGCAGATACAGTTGCAGTTAATGAAAAACTGTTTTTT
TRBV27	TRBD1	NA	TRBJ2-7	CASSPQAPGTGGYEQYF	TGTGCCAGCAGTCCCCAAGCCCCCGGGACAGGGGGCTACGAGCAGTACTTC
TRBV6-4	TRBD2	once	TRBJ2-1	CASSPTSGRGNEQFF	TGTGCCAGCAGCCCTACTAGCGGGAGAGGGAATGAGCAGTTCTTC
TRBV4-1	TRBD2	NA	TRBJ2-5	CASSQDVAGEYETQYF	TGCGCCAGCAGCCAAGATGTAGCGGGAGAATATGAGACCCAGTACTTC
TRBV27	TRBD1	NA	TRBJ1-5	CASSYGTGGHQPQHF	TGTGCCAGCAGTTACGGGACAGGGGGCCATCAGCCCCAGCATTTT
TRBV5-4	NA	NA	TRBJ1-2	CASSSQKTSPGYGYTF	TGTGCCAGCAGCTCACAAAAGACGTCACCGGGGTATGGCTACACCTTC
TRBV19	NA	NA	TRBJ2-7	CASSTQYEQYF	TGTGCCAGTAGTACCCAATACGAGCAGTACTTC
TRBV28	NA	NA	TRBJ2-7	CASSSAASYEQYF	TGTGCCAGCAGTTCCGCGGCCTCCTACGAGCAGTACTTC
TRBV24-1	TRBD2	NA	TRBJ2-3	CATSDFRTSPDTQYF	TGTGCCACCAGTGATTTCAGGACTAGCCCGGATACGCAGTATTTT
TRBV19	NA	once	TRBJ1-1	CASTWQGNTEAFF	TGTGCCAGTACGTGGCAGGGGAACACTGAAGCTTTCTTT
TRBV28	NA	NA	TRBJ1-5	CASSSQGAGYSNQPQHF	TGTGCCAGCAGTTCCCAGGGCGCGGGGTATAGCAATCAGCCCCAGCATTTT
TRBV30	NA	NA	TRBJ2-7	CAWSVLRSYEQYF	TGTGCCTGGAGCGTCCTTCGCTCCTACGAGCAGTACTTC
TRBV19	TRBD1	few	TRBJ1-5	CASRTGTGNQPQHF	TGTGCCAGTAGGACCGGGACAGGCAATCAGCCCCAGCATTTT
TRBV6-1	NA	NA	TRBJ1-1	CASSELDREAFF	TGTGCCAGCAGTGAACTTGACAGGGAAGCTTTCTTT
TRBV7-6	NA	NA	TRBJ2-3	CASSLSAGDSYTQYF	TGTGCCAGCAGCCTCTCAGCTGGGGACTCATATACGCAGTATTTT
TRBV5-1	NA	once	TRBJ2-2	CASKNDLIQGGAGELFF	TGCGCCAGCAAAAATGACCTCATACAGGGGGGGGCCGGGGAGCTGTTTTTT
TRBV7-2	TRBD2	once	TRBJ2-7	CASSLAAAGERPTF	TGTGCCAGCAGCTTAGCAGCGGCGGGAGAACGGCCGACTTTC
TRBV19	NA	NA	TRBJ1-5	CASSKSRDNQPQHF	TGTGCCAGTAGTAAGTCCAGGGACAATCAGCCCCAGCATTTT
TRBV9	NA	NA	TRBJ1-4	CASSVQAGEKLFF	TGTGCCAGCAGCGTCCAGGCGGGTGAAAAACTGTTTTTT
TRBV6-4	NA	medium-sized	TRBJ2-6	CASSDSTEGSGANVLTF	TGTGCCAGCAGTGACTCAACCGAGGGGTCTGGGGCCAACGTCCTGACTTTC
TRBV4-1	TRBD1	NA	TRBJ2-3	CASSQVGQGVSDTQYF	TGCGCCAGCAGCCAAGTGGGACAGGGAGTATCAGATACGCAGTATTTT
TRBV15	TRBD1	once	TRBJ2-2	CATSRLFGTGHVVELFF	TGTGCCACCAGCAGATTGTTCGGGACAGGGCACGTAGTGGAGCTGTTTTTT
TRBV19	TRBD1	NA	TRBJ1-5	CASSKGQGEKPQHF	TGTGCCAGTAGTAAAGGACAGGGCGAAAAGCCCCAGCATTTT
TRBV19	TRBD1	NA	TRBJ2-3	CASSMGRGRVDTQYF	TGTGCCAGTAGTATGGGCAGGGGGCGGGTAGATACGCAGTATTTT
TRBV3-1/TRBV3-2	NA	NA	TRBJ2-2	CASSPRTGTGELFF	TGTGCCAGCAGCCCAAGGACTGGCACCGGGGAGCTGTTTTTT